These T cell receptor beta chains were read from a single sample in a study of identical twins. TCRdb fed the 5' RACE reads into MiXCR, producing one record per CDR3 protein. The sample has about 240,000 distinct CDR3 sequences, 7.5% seen once. These data were likewise used in another study, on yellow fever vaccine responses in identical twins.

Specimen: CD8+ T cells sorted from blood. Receptors were obtained from a woman younger than 30 in good health. The CDR3 runs from the conserved cysteine through the conserved F or W. A D gene is named only where the DNA matches it firmly. Clone size is shown for a subset of rows, as once, few, many or a class of expanded clone.

clone_size j_call v_call d_call cdr3_nt cdr3_aa
few TRBJ1-2 TRBV29-1 TRBD1 TGCAGCGTTGTTCCCGCTAAACAGGGGAATAGGGATGGCTACACCTTC CSVVPAKQGNRDGYTF
few TRBJ2-3 TRBV11-1 TRBD2 TGTGCCAGCAGCTTGGTGTGGGGGGGACCCGACACAGATACGCAGTATTTT CASSLVWGGPDTDTQYF
many TRBJ2-1 TRBV15 - TGTGCCACCAGCTTCGATAGGGGGACCGTATACAATGAGCAGTTCTTC CATSFDRGTVYNEQFF
few TRBJ2-6 TRBV18 - TGTGCCAGCTCCGCCTTTCGGGGATCCGGGGCCAACGTCCTGACTTTC CASSAFRGSGANVLTF
few TRBJ1-1 TRBV25-1 - TGTGCCAGCAAAATGATGGACACCACTGAAGCTTTCTTT CASKMMDTTEAFF
- TRBJ2-5 TRBV14 - TGTGCCAGCAGCCAAGACTCCCTCGGGACAACATACCGAGAGACCCAGTACTTC CASSQDSLGTTYRETQYF
- TRBJ2-7 TRBV20-1 - TGCAGTGCTAGAGATGGGCTAGCGCGCTCCTACGAGCAGTACTTC CSARDGLARSYEQYF
many TRBJ2-1 TRBV29-1 - TGCAGCGTTGAAGAGAAGACTCTGGGTGAGCAGTTCTTC CSVEEKTLGEQFF
many TRBJ1-2 TRBV5-1 - TGCGCCAGCAGCGAAATGCCCTATGGCTACACCTTC CASSEMPYGYTF
few TRBJ2-3 TRBV27 TRBD1 TGTGCCAGCAGTCTCTATGGGACAGCCACAGATACGCAGTATTTT CASSLYGTATDTQYF
many TRBJ2-1 TRBV6-1 TRBD2 TGTGCCAGCAGTGAAGTGAGCGGGAGCGAGAATGAGCAGTTCTTC CASSEVSGSENEQFF
many TRBJ2-2 TRBV25-1 TRBD2 TGTGCCAGCAGTGAAAGCGGGAGGGACACCGGGGAGCTGTTTTTT CASSESGRDTGELFF
few TRBJ1-1 TRBV6-5 - TGTGCCAGCAGTTACGGTCATCCGACTGAAGCTTTCTTT CASSYGHPTEAFF
- TRBJ2-1 TRBV6-2/TRBV6-3 - TGTGCCAGCAGTTACCGGGACTACAATGAGCAGTTCTTC CASSYRDYNEQFF
many TRBJ2-3 TRBV3-1 TRBD2 TGTGCCAGCAGCCGTTGGAGCGGGGGCCCACCGTTTTGCACAGATACGCAGTATTTT CASSRWSGGPPFCTDTQYF
many TRBJ2-1 TRBV29-1 TRBD1 TGCAGCGTTGATGGGGACAGGGTTTACTCCTACAATGAGCAGTTCTTC CSVDGDRVYSYNEQFF
- TRBJ2-1 TRBV5-1 - TGCGCCAGCAGCGAGGGGGCTAGCGGATACAATGAGCAGTTCTTC CASSEGASGYNEQFF
many TRBJ2-1 TRBV4-1 TRBD2 TGCGCCAGCAGCCAGGCAATAACTAGCGGGAGTTACAATGAGCAGTTCTTC CASSQAITSGSYNEQFF
many TRBJ1-2 TRBV6-4 TRBD1 TGTGCCAGCAGTGACGGGGACAGGGCGAACTACACCTTC CASSDGDRANYTF
- TRBJ2-1 TRBV9 TRBD2 TGTGCCAGCAGCCCCCACGGGGGACTAGCGGACAATGAGCAGTTCTTC CASSPHGGLADNEQFF
once TRBJ2-4 TRBV2 - TGTGCCAGCAGTGAACGGGAGGCCAAAAACATTCAGTACTTC CASSEREAKNIQYF
- TRBJ2-1 TRBV4-1 - TGCGCCAGCAGCCCTACTAGCATTCGGTACTCCTACAATGAGCAGTTCTTC CASSPTSIRYSYNEQFF
- TRBJ2-3 TRBV7-2 - TGTGCCAGCAGCTTGACCCCGGGAGTTGGTTCAGATACGCAGTATTTT CASSLTPGVGSDTQYF
many TRBJ1-1 TRBV7-2 - TGTGCCAGCAGCATTAGCGCTGCGTCTTTGAACACTGAAGCTTTCTTT CASSISAASLNTEAFF
few TRBJ2-1 TRBV9 TRBD1 TGTGCCAGCAGCGTAACACAGGGGGCGCCCGACTACAATGAGCAGTTCTTC CASSVTQGAPDYNEQFF
many TRBJ2-1 TRBV14 TRBD1 TGTGCCAGCAGCCCAATGGACAGGTGGAACAATGAGCAGTTCTTC CASSPMDRWNNEQFF
few TRBJ2-1 TRBV6-4 - TGTGCCAGCAGTCCAGGTTGCGGGAATTGTGAGCAGTTCTTC CASSPGCGNCEQFF
- TRBJ2-3 TRBV20-1 - TGCAGTGCTAGAGATCGGGCGGCGGGGGCCACAGATACGCAGTATTTT CSARDRAAGATDTQYF
many TRBJ2-2 TRBV4-1 TRBD2 TGCGCCAGCAGCCAGCTCGGGGGCGGGGGGCCCACCGGGGAGCTGTTTTTT CASSQLGGGGPTGELFF
few TRBJ2-7 TRBV7-9 - TGTGCCAGCTCTCCCCAGCCCTACGAGCAGTACTTC CASSPQPYEQYF
few TRBJ1-1 TRBV5-1 TRBD1 TGCGCCAGCAGCTTGGGGACAGGGCAGGGCACTGAAGCTTTCTTT CASSLGTGQGTEAFF
- TRBJ1-1 TRBV7-8 - TGTGCCAGCAGCTTAGGGAGGGCAGGGACAACTGAAGCTTTCTTT CASSLGRAGTTEAFF
many TRBJ1-5 TRBV6-2/TRBV6-3 - TGTGCCAGCAGTCGGGGGTCCAGCAATCAGCCCCAGCATTTT CASSRGSSNQPQHF
few TRBJ1-2 TRBV7-3 TRBD1 TGTGCCAGCAGCCCCGGACCGACAGGGTCTCGCTATGGCTACACCTTC CASSPGPTGSRYGYTF
few TRBJ2-5 TRBV20-1 TRBD2 TGCAGTGCTAGAGCCGGGACTAGTTCGGGGGAGACCCAGTACTTC CSARAGTSSGETQYF
many TRBJ2-1 TRBV27 TRBD2 TGTGCCAGCAGTTTACGGGGGGGTGAGCAGTTCTTC CASSLRGGEQFF
many TRBJ2-7 TRBV4-2 - TGTGCCAGCAGCCAAGAGGCCGGGGGCTTTTACGAGCAGTACTTC CASSQEAGGFYEQYF
- TRBJ2-2 TRBV3-1 TRBD2 TGTGCCAGCAGCCAACAGCGGGGGACCTCGAACACCGGGGAGCTGTTTTTT CASSQQRGTSNTGELFF
few TRBJ2-7 TRBV12-3/TRBV12-4 - TGTGCCAGCAGTCCTGGACAGCCGAAGCAGTACTTC CASSPGQPKQYF
- TRBJ1-5 TRBV6-5 TRBD1 TGTGCCAGCAGTTTCGGGACAGGGGTTGGTCAGCCCCAGCATTTT CASSFGTGVGQPQHF
few TRBJ2-1 TRBV28 TRBD2 TGTGCCAGCAGTCCTAGACTAGCGGGAGTTGATGAGCAGTTCTTC CASSPRLAGVDEQFF
many TRBJ2-2 TRBV4-1 - TGCGCCAGCAGCTCTTCCGGGGGGACAGGGAACACCGGGGAGCTGTTTTTT CASSSSGGTGNTGELFF
- TRBJ2-5 TRBV9 - TGTGCCAGCAGCGTAGCGGCTAGCGAGAGGTGGGAGACCCAGTACTTC CASSVAASERWETQYF
many TRBJ1-1 TRBV7-9 - TGTGCCAGCACCGGAGCAGCCCTCACTGAAGCTTTCTTT CASTGAALTEAFF
- TRBJ2-1 TRBV7-2 TRBD2 TGTGCCAGCATCCTTGAGCGACCAGGGAGGGATGAGCAGTTCTTC CASILERPGRDEQFF
few TRBJ2-1 TRBV3-1 - TGTGCCAGCAGCCAAGGGTTCGGCCAATACAATGAGCAGTTCTTC CASSQGFGQYNEQFF
many TRBJ2-5 TRBV15 - TGTGCCACCAGCAGCAGGGGAATGGAGACCCAGTACTTC CATSSRGMETQYF
few TRBJ1-2 TRBV5-1 - TGCGCCAGCAGAAAACAGACCTATGGCTACACCTTC CASRKQTYGYTF
- TRBJ2-1 TRBV2 TRBD2 TGTGCCAGCAGTAATGGACTAGCGGGGGGGCGGGGTTCCTACAATGAGCAGTTCTTC CASSNGLAGGRGSYNEQFF
- TRBJ1-6 TRBV6-5 - TGTGCCAGCAGTTACCCCGCGAGCCTCTATAATTCACCCCTCCACTTT CASSYPASLYNSPLHF
many TRBJ2-3 TRBV28 TRBD2 TGTGCCCACCGGGACGGCGGGGGAATCACAGATACGCAGTATTTT CAHRDGGGITDTQYF
- TRBJ1-2 TRBV6-2/TRBV6-3 - TGTGCCAGCAGTTACTCAGGAGACTATGGCTACACCTTC CASSYSGDYGYTF
few TRBJ2-3 TRBV20-1 TRBD2 TGCAGTGCCCCGGGAGGGCCAAGGGGAGATACGCAGTATTTT CSAPGGPRGDTQYF
many TRBJ1-1 TRBV12-3/TRBV12-4 - TGTGCCAGCCACCCAGGCAACACTGAAGCTTTCTTT CASHPGNTEAFF
few TRBJ2-1 TRBV19 - TGTGCCAGTAGTATTTCTGGGGCCTACAATGAGCAGTTCTTC CASSISGAYNEQFF